This T cell receptor beta chain emerged from a study of siplizumab effects on memory and regulatory T cells. A word on this clone: Its specificity is unknown.

Some clones are missing from TCRdb's copy, which holds only in-frame ones; the method was immunoSEQ multiplex PCR. The table has roughly 100,000 clones, about 93% seen once. The study, taken as a whole, reports: Roughly 80-96% of proliferating CD4+ or CD8+ clones lacked an assignable naive or memory phenotype. Sequences below about 10^-5 frequency were poorly captured, and few alloreactive clones mapped to unstimulated subsets.

The CDR3 runs 16 residues. CDR1 and CDR2 from the germline V gene are SGDLS and YYNGEE. V lost 0 bases and J lost 2, with 14 bases in between. The chain is built from TRBV9 and TRBJ2-5; either TRBD1 or TRBD2 may supply D (5 bases each). The sequence came from a human donor in good health. Sequenced sample: Tregs sorted from blood. The CDR3 region has the DNA TGTGCCAGCAGCGTAGGTATTAGCGAGGGGCAAGAGACCCAGTACTTC. Amino acid sequence: CASSVGISEGQETQYF.